This passage covers 28 T cell receptor beta chains from one sample sequenced in a study of T cells after yellow fever vaccination. TCRdb re-analysed the 5' RACE reads in MiXCR, keeping a single row per CDR3 protein. The profile shows more than 300,000 distinct CDR3 sequences, approximately 4% of them singletons. Material: PBMCs, obtained 15 days after the yellow fever booster vaccination. These receptors all stem from a man younger than 30 who received the YFV17D yellow fever vaccine.

This clonotype was counted between two and nine times. The genes are TRBV18 and TRBJ2-5, with TRBD2 matching 8 bases. This CDR3 region has 16 residues. Trimming at V came to 4 bases and at J to 0 bases, leaving 7 bases not matched to a gene. Germline CDR1 KGHSH, CDR2 LQKENI. DNA for the CDR3: TGTGCCAGCTCACTTCAGCGGGGGAGGGACCAAGAGACCCAGTACTTC. It translates to CASSLQRGRDQETQYF.

This clonotype was detected ten times or more. This chain uses TRBV15 with TRBJ2-1; the D is unclear. This CDR3 comprises 12 residues. The V and J ends lost 3 bases and 4 bases respectively, with 4 bases between them. Looked up from germline, CDR1 is LNHNV and CDR2 is YYDKDF (reference sequence). The CDR3 coding sequence is TGTGCCACCAGCAGCCTGTACAATGAGCAGTTCTTC. Encoded protein: CATSSLYNEQFF. Full variable domain (remainder filled in from reference TRBV15 and TRBJ2-1): DAMVIQNPRYQVTQFGKPVTLSCSQTLNHNVMYWYQQKSSQAPKLLFHYYDKDFNNEADTPDNFQSRRPNTSFCFLDIRSPGLGDTAMYLCATSSLYNEQFFGPGTRLTVL.

This clonotype was counted a few times. The rearrangement joins TRBV6-6 to TRBJ1-6; D is unclear. The germline V gene encodes CDR1 MNHNY and CDR2 SVGAGI (reference sequence). Trimming shortened V by 6 bases and J by 9 bases, and 18 bases separated the two germline ends. The CDR3 spans 15 residues. CDR3 DNA sequence: TGTGCCAGCAGGCAAAGGGATCGGGAATCTTCACCCCTCCACTTT. Its translation is CASRQRDRESSPLHF.

The genes are TRBV24-1 and TRBJ1-1, with 9 bases lining up with TRBD1. V shed 7 bases, J shed 2 bases, and the junction held 1 base outside the gene matches. CDR1 is KGHDR, CDR2 SFDVKD, per germline. CDR3 size: 13 residues. The CDR3: CATRDRGNTEAFF. CDR3 coding DNA: TGTGCCACCAGGGACAGGGGAAACACTGAAGCTTTCTTT.

The chain joins TRBV6-2 or TRBV6-3 to TRBJ1-2; D unclear. V was cut by 0 bases and J by 7 bases, with 9 bases left in between. The length of the CDR3 is 13 residues. Germline values: CDR1 MNHEY, CDR2 SVGEGT. In nucleotides, the CDR3 is TGTGCCAGCAGTTACTCGTTTCCGAGTGGCTACACCTTC. Its protein product is CASSYSFPSGYTF.

The rearrangement uses TRBV10-2 and TRBJ2-3; 9 bases align to TRBD2. CDR3 length: 14 residues. V was clipped by 4 bases and J by 4 bases; unmatched bases: 3. Germline-derived CDR1 and CDR2 are WSHSY and SAAADI. The CDR3 protein is CASSGIAGADTQYF. For the CDR3, the DNA is TGCGCCAGCAGTGGAATAGCGGGGGCAGATACGCAGTATTTT.

This clonotype was seen at least ten times. The chain uses TRBV4-3 and TRBJ2-4; no firm D call. V was pared by 0 bases and J by 9 bases, with 12 bases between. Per germline, CDR1 LGHNA and CDR2 YSLEER. CDR3 length: 14 amino acids. In DNA, the CDR3 is TGCGCCAGCAGCCAAGATAACCCAAAACGCATTCAGTACTTC. Translated, it gives CASSQDNPKRIQYF.

CDR3 in amino acids: CASVTGGGELFF. CDR3 DNA: TGCGCCAGCGTGACAGGGGGCGGGGAGCTGTTTTTT. This chain links TRBV5-1 with TRBJ2-2; 9 bases map to TRBD1. The CDR3 length is 12 residues. V was pared by 7 bases and J by 7 bases, with 2 bases of the junction left unmatched. Germline V gene sequence: CDR1 SGHRS, CDR2 YFSETQ.

CDR3 DNA: TGTGCCAGCTCAGATAGACCGACCGGGGAGCTGTTTTTT. It yields the protein CASSDRPTGELFF. The chain joins TRBV18 to TRBJ2-2, with D hard to call. Deletions cut 5 bases from V and 5 bases from J, with 9 bases between. Germline loops: CDR1 KGHSH, CDR2 LQKENI. This CDR3 region has 13 residues.

This clonotype showed up many times. The chain carries TRBV6-5 and TRBJ2-3; 11 bases are shared with TRBD2. Germline-derived CDR1 and CDR2 are MNHEY and SVGAGI. V was clipped by 5 bases and J by 5 bases; unmatched bases: 9. The CDR3 is 16 residues long. The chain's CDR3 is CASSPPSGGLGDTQYF. CDR3 nucleotide sequence: TGTGCCAGCAGTCCACCTAGCGGGGGGCTGGGAGATACGCAGTATTTT.

This clonotype came up many times. The rearrangement links TRBV5-1 to TRBJ1-1; no clear D. The CDR3 is 14 residues long. Germline V lookup: CDR1 SGHRS, CDR2 YFSETQ. Trimming removed 4 bases from V and 3 bases from J, with 13 bases in between. The CDR3 DNA reads as TGCGCCAGCAGCCTCGGACGGGAAGACACTGAAGCTTTCTTT. Its translation: CASSLGREDTEAFF.

This chain joins TRBV7-2 and TRBJ1-5; 9 nucleotides align to TRBD1. The V segment lost 5 bases and the J segment 6 bases; nucleotides outside the gene matches: 5. The CDR3 covers 14 residues. Germline V gene lookup returns CDR1 SGHTA and CDR2 FQGNSA. Here the CDR3 reads CASSLGQGPQPQHF. CDR3 DNA sequence: TGTGCCAGCAGCCTGGGACAGGGCCCTCAGCCCCAGCATTTT. Full variable domain (remainder filled in from reference TRBV7-2 and TRBJ1-5): GAGVSQSPSNKVTEKGKDVELRCDPISGHTALYWYRQSLGQGLEFLIYFQGNSAPDKSGLPSDRFSAERTGGSVSTLTIQRTQQEDSAVYLCASSLGQGPQPQHFGDGTRLSIL.

The rearrangement uses TRBV18 and TRBJ2-3; 12 nucleotides align to TRBD2. Germline V gives CDR1 KGHSH, CDR2 LQKENI. V lost 4 bases to trimming and J lost 2 bases; unmatched junction nucleotides: 13. CDR3 length equals 19 residues. CDR3 residues: CASSRRSRTSGDFTDTQYF. The CDR3 DNA sequence: TGTGCCAGCTCACGCAGGTCCCGGACTAGCGGGGACTTCACAGATACGCAGTATTTT. The whole variable domain, filled in from reference TRBV18 and TRBJ2-3, reads NAGVMQNPRHLVRRRGQEARLRCSPMKGHSHVYWYRQLPEEGLKFMVYLQKENIIDESGMPKERFSAEFPKEGPSILRIQQVVRGDSAAYFCASSRRSRTSGDFTDTQYFGPGTRLTVL.

This clonotype was recorded many times. V usage is TRBV12-3 or TRBV12-4 and J usage is TRBJ2-3; 10 nucleotides align to TRBD2. The J segment lost 4 bases and the V segment lost 5 bases, leaving 6 bases of the junction unmatched. This CDR3 comprises 15 residues. This CDR3 is CASSPSGGAPDTQYF. Written as DNA, the CDR3 is TGTGCCAGCAGTCCCAGCGGGGGGGCCCCAGATACGCAGTATTTT.

This clonotype appeared many times. This chain connects TRBV6-5 to TRBJ1-5; D gene uncertain. This CDR3 has 15 residues. Germline-derived CDR1 and CDR2 are MNHEY and SVGAGI. Trimming removed 5 bases at V and 4 bases at J, with 15 bases between. The CDR3 DNA is TGTGCCAGCAGTGCGGACGCCGGGAGGAATCAGCCCCAGCATTTT. Residues: CASSADAGRNQPQHF.

The sample holds a few counts of this clonotype. The CDR3 DNA is TGTGCCAGCAGTTTGGGACTATCCAACTACGAGCAGTACTTC. It codes for CASSLGLSNYEQYF. The chain combines TRBV2 with TRBJ2-7; 7 bases agree with TRBD2. CDR3 length equals 14 residues. V was pared by 5 bases and J by 3 bases, with 7 bases of the junction left unmatched. Germline V gene sequence: CDR1 SNHLY, CDR2 FYNNEI.

The chain carries TRBV4-3 and TRBJ2-2, with 8 bases fitting TRBD1. J was trimmed by 4 bases and V by 0 bases; bases with no gene match: 4. The CDR3 covers 16 residues. Per germline, CDR1 LGHNA and CDR2 YSLEER. The CDR3 DNA reads TGCGCCAGCAGCCAAGAGACAGGGGACCGCACCGGGGAGCTGTTTTTT. Translation: CASSQETGDRTGELFF.

This clonotype occurred a few times. The chain joins TRBV20-1 to TRBJ1-5; D gene unclear. CDR3 length: 14 residues. Germline CDR1 and CDR2: DFQATT and SNEGSKA (reference sequence). V lost 1 base and J 4 bases, leaving 11 bases between the germline ends. The CDR3 DNA reads as TGCAGTGCTAGAGGGGGAGGTGGGAATCAGCCCCAGCATTTT. Protein product: CSARGGGGNQPQHF.

Ten or more counts support this clonotype. The chain has TRBV15 and TRBJ2-3; D not certain. Trimming removed 1 base from V and 2 bases from J, with 7 bases in between. In germline, CDR1 is LNHNV, CDR2 YYDKDF (reference sequence). This CDR3 spans 14 amino acids. In nucleotides, the CDR3 is TGTGCCACCAGCAGAGTCGGCAACACAGATACGCAGTATTTT. Encoded protein: CATSRVGNTDTQYF. The whole variable domain, filled in from reference TRBV15 and TRBJ2-3, reads DAMVIQNPRYQVTQFGKPVTLSCSQTLNHNVMYWYQQKSSQAPKLLFHYYDKDFNNEADTPDNFQSRRPNTSFCFLDIRSPGLGDTAMYLCATSRVGNTDTQYFGPGTRLTVL.

This clonotype has ten or more counts. The chain uses TRBV20-1 and TRBJ2-3; D perhaps matches TRBD1 (5 bases). The CDR3 length is 14 residues. V shed 3 bases and J shed 1 base, with 11 bases lying between them. Germline values: CDR1 DFQATT, CDR2 SNEGSKA (reference sequence). Here the CDR3 reads CSASTGFGTDTQYF. As DNA, the CDR3 is TGCAGTGCTAGCACAGGTTTTGGCACAGATACGCAGTATTTT.

The chain links TRBV4-2 to TRBJ1-1, with D uncertain. The CDR3 length is 14 residues. V was pared by 1 base and J by 4 bases, with 10 bases between. Germline lookup yields CDR1 LGHNA and CDR2 YNFKEQ. CDR3 protein: CASSQAVSGTEAFF. The CDR3 coding sequence is TGTGCCAGCAGCCAAGCGGTCAGCGGCACTGAAGCTTTCTTT.

The chain links TRBV13 to TRBJ2-3; D unclear. The CDR3 loop spans 16 amino acids. From germline, CDR1 is PRHDT and CDR2 FYEKMQ (reference sequence). The germline V and J ends were trimmed by 0 bases and 0 bases, with 10 bases remaining between them. CDR3 protein: CASSLGHVESTDTQYF. The CDR3 DNA is TGTGCCAGCAGCTTAGGCCACGTGGAAAGCACAGATACGCAGTATTTT.

The rearrangement links TRBV19 to TRBJ2-2, with D perhaps TRBD1 (6 bases). The V end lost 6 bases, the J end lost 0 bases, and 8 bases lay between the germline ends. The CDR3 sequence is 14 residues long. CDR1 LNHDA and CDR2 SQIVND come from the germline V gene (reference sequence). The CDR3 protein is CASRDRTNTGELFF. DNA of the CDR3: TGTGCCAGTAGGGACAGAACGAACACCGGGGAGCTGTTTTTT.

This clonotype showed up just a few times. This rearrangement joins TRBV20-1 to TRBJ2-5; D uncertain. Germline loops: CDR1 DFQATT, CDR2 SNEGSKA (reference sequence). The CDR3 loop spans 13 amino acids. V was shortened by 2 bases and J by 4 bases, with 11 bases between the two germline ends. The DNA for the CDR3 is TGCAGTGCTAGAAGGTCCGGTGGAGAGACCCAGTACTTC. It encodes CSARRSGGETQYF.

This clonotype was recorded many times. The DNA of the CDR3 is TGCAGTGCTAGAGATGGGGGCCCCCCGTTCTTC. Residues: CSARDGGPPFF. The J gene is TRBJ2-1, the V gene TRBV20-1, with a tentative D call TRBD1 (6 bases). Germline loops: CDR1 DFQATT, CDR2 SNEGSKA (reference sequence). Trimming removed 0 bases at V and 15 bases at J, with 12 bases between. The CDR3 consists of 11 residues.

This clonotype showed up many times. The chain is built from TRBV7-9 and TRBJ2-7; 9 nucleotides agree with TRBD1. The CDR3 length is 14 residues. V trimming: 1 base; J trimming: 2 bases; junction bases outside the gene matches: 0. Germline CDR1 and CDR2: SEHNR and FQNEAQ (reference sequence). The CDR3 DNA is TGTGCCAGCAGCTTAGGACAGGGGGCCTACGAGCAGTACGTC. This sequence encodes CASSLGQGAYEQYV.

This clonotype has only a few counts. This chain uses TRBV12-3 or TRBV12-4 with TRBJ1-5, with 7 bases matching TRBD1. After removal of 6 bases from V and 4 bases from J, the junction contained 9 bases not matched to a gene. CDR3 length: 15 residues. CDR3 coding DNA: TGTGCCAGCAGCTTCGCCGACAGGGCTAATCAGCCCCAGCATTTT. It translates to CASSFADRANQPQHF.

The table lists this clonotype with many counts. The chain employs TRBV6-5 and TRBJ1-2; D unresolved. CDR1 and CDR2 from the germline V gene are MNHEY and SVGAGI. The CDR3 consists of 15 residues. Trimming left V 0 bases short and J 6 bases short, with 14 bases between. CDR3 sequence: CASSYSLGGLDGYTF. The CDR3 DNA reads as TGTGCCAGCAGTTACTCCCTCGGAGGGCTGGATGGCTACACCTTC.